This passage covers 28 T cell receptor beta chains from one sample sequenced in a study of identical twins. MiXCR, applied by TCRdb to the 5' RACE reads, yields one record per CDR3 protein. The sample yields 150,000 or so distinct CDR3 sequences, around 3.4% seen once. Sequencing was performed on memory T cells sorted from blood. Source of these receptors: a man aged 18 to 29 in good health.

The chain combines TRBV12-3 or TRBV12-4 with TRBJ2-3; D call uncertain. V was trimmed by 5 bases and J by 0 bases, leaving 9 bases between them. The CDR3 consists of 14 residues. Written as DNA, the CDR3 is TGTGCCAGCAGTCCTCTCGGGAGCACAGATACGCAGTATTTT. It specifies CASSPLGSTDTQYF.

This clonotype was recorded a few times. The chain joins TRBV24-1 to TRBJ2-5; TRBD1 aligns across 7 bases. V trimming: 3 bases; J trimming: 3 bases; junction bases outside the gene matches: 9. The CDR3 has 16 residues. Germline CDR1 is KGHDR and CDR2 is SFDVKD. Written as DNA, the CDR3 is TGTGCCACCAGTGATGGGTCCAGGGGGTGGAAAGAGACCCAGTACTTC. This encodes CATSDGSRGWKETQYF.

At least ten counts were recorded for this clonotype. The chain joins TRBV7-9 to TRBJ2-7, with D hard to call. The CDR3 runs 15 residues. V was pared by 4 bases and J by 3 bases, with 16 bases between. CDR1 is SEHNR and CDR2 is FQNEAQ in the germline V gene (reference sequence). In DNA, the CDR3 is TGTGCCAGCAGCTCCGGACCGCAAAGAGGCTACGAGCAGTACTTC. It specifies CASSSGPQRGYEQYF.

This clonotype was seen many times. The rearrangement joins TRBV10-3 to TRBJ2-3; TRBD2 agrees at 10 bases. V lost 10 bases and J lost 4; bases outside the gene matches: 17. Germline lookup yields CDR1 ENHRY and CDR2 SYGVKD. The length of the CDR3 is 17 residues. In DNA form, the CDR3 reads TGTGCCACCCGAGGACTAGCGGCGAAACTATACTCAGATACGCAGTATTTT. This translates into CATRGLAAKLYSDTQYF.

Many counts were recorded for this clonotype. The chain employs TRBV3-1 and TRBJ2-3, with TRBD2 identical over 10 bases. Germline values: CDR1 LGHDT, CDR2 YNNKEL (reference sequence). This CDR3 is 16 amino acids long. The V segment lost 5 bases and the J segment 4 bases; nucleotides outside the gene matches: 9. This CDR3 is CASSKISGRQADTQYF. CDR3 bases: TGTGCCAGCAGCAAAATTAGCGGGAGGCAGGCAGATACGCAGTATTTT.

This clonotype has ten or more counts. The chain links TRBV29-1 to TRBJ2-1; unclear D gene. Germline-derived CDR1 and CDR2 are SQVTM and ANQGSEA. Trimming removed 1 base from V and 7 bases from J, with 8 bases in between. The CDR3 loop spans 12 amino acids. CDR3 in DNA: TGCAGCGTTGAAGGGCTTTCGAATGAGCAGTTCTTC. This codes for CSVEGLSNEQFF.

At least ten counts were recorded for this clonotype. J is TRBJ2-5 and V is TRBV24-1, with D perhaps TRBD2 (5 bases). Trimming took 4 bases from V and 3 from J, leaving 17 bases between them. In germline, CDR1 is KGHDR, CDR2 SFDVKD. CDR3 length: 16 amino acids. CDR3 in DNA: TGTGCCACCAGTGACCCCCTGGGAGACGGGGAAGAGACCCAGTACTTC. Translated, it gives CATSDPLGDGEETQYF.

The table lists this clonotype with many counts. The chain combines TRBV20-1 with TRBJ2-7; D may match TRBD1 or TRBD2 (5 bases each). CDR1 is DFQATT and CDR2 is SNEGSKA in the germline V gene (reference sequence). V dropped 1 base and J dropped 0 bases, with 13 bases sitting between them. There are 15 residues in the CDR3. CDR3 DNA sequence: TGCAGTGCTAGAGTTGGGACGACCAGCTCCTACGAGCAGTACTTC. This codes for CSARVGTTSSYEQYF.

This clonotype showed up many times. The chain has TRBV18 and TRBJ2-1; D is unclear. The CDR3 has 15 amino acids. The V gene's germline CDR1 is KGHSH and CDR2 LQKENI. V lost 2 bases and J 10 bases, leaving 18 bases between the germline ends. CDR3 protein: CASSPYGRSQDEQFF. CDR3 nucleotide sequence: TGTGCCAGCTCACCATATGGTAGGTCCCAGGACGAGCAGTTCTTC.

This clonotype was found many times. V usage is TRBV28 and J usage is TRBJ2-1; 7 bases are shared with TRBD1. V lost 4 bases to trimming and J lost 14 bases; unmatched junction nucleotides: 5. This CDR3 is built from 11 residues. From germline, CDR1 is MDHEN and CDR2 SYDVKM. The CDR3 region has the DNA TGTGCCAGCAGTTCCCCTCAGGGGGAGTTCTTC. Protein sequence: CASSSPQGEFF.

This clonotype occurred many times. The rearrangement uses TRBV6-1 and TRBJ2-1; the match to TRBD1 covers 9 bases. Germline V lookup: CDR1 MNHNS, CDR2 SASEGT. Trimming removed 8 bases from V and 6 bases from J; junction bases left unmatched: 14. The CDR3 length is 16 residues. CDR3 sequence: CASFGGFTGGINEQFF. Written as DNA, the CDR3 is TGTGCCAGCTTCGGAGGTTTTACAGGGGGCATCAATGAGCAGTTCTTC.

This clonotype has more than one count but fewer than ten. The chain has TRBV3-1 and TRBJ2-3; tentative D call: TRBD1 (6 bases). V lost 1 base and J lost 2, with 10 bases in between. This CDR3 has 15 residues. Germline CDR1 and CDR2: LGHDT and YNNKEL (reference sequence). CDR3 amino acids: CASSQVRTATDTQYF. CDR3 sequence (DNA): TGTGCCAGCAGCCAAGTAAGGACAGCCACAGATACGCAGTATTTT.

With regard to this clonotype: A much larger clone lies a single base off, so this may be a read error. The rearrangement joins TRBV20-1 to TRBJ2-1; 7 nucleotides line up with TRBD1. Germline values: CDR1 DFQATT, CDR2 SNEGSKA (reference sequence). V lost 4 bases, J lost 9 bases, and 6 bases stayed unmatched. This CDR3 comprises 12 residues. CDR3 region: CSAMRQGPEQFF. As DNA, the CDR3 is TGCAGTGCTATGCGACAGGGACCTGAGCAGTTCTTC.

This clonotype has ten or more counts. The V call is TRBV15, the J call TRBJ2-3, with no clear D. Germline-derived CDR1 and CDR2 are LNHNV and YYDKDF (reference sequence). This CDR3 region has 15 residues. Between the trimmed V and J ends, which lost 4 bases and 0 bases, there was a span of 11 bases. CDR3 DNA: TGTGCCACCAGCACGACGGCAACTAGCACAGATACGCAGTATTTT. Protein: CATSTTATSTDTQYF.

This clonotype was picked up many times. This chain connects TRBV9 to TRBJ2-7, with 9 positions matching TRBD1. The J segment lost 6 bases and the V segment lost 4 bases, leaving 11 bases of the junction unmatched. CDR1 SGDLS and CDR2 YYNGEE come from the germline V gene. The CDR3 loop spans 15 amino acids. CDR3 DNA: TGTGCCAGCAGCTTTACCCTGGGGACAGGGACCGAGCAGTACTTC. Translation: CASSFTLGTGTEQYF.

In its sample, this clonotype was seen many times. The chain is built from TRBV5-1 and TRBJ2-1; 8 bases fit TRBD1. CDR1 and CDR2 (germline): SGHRS, YFSETQ. Losses at the gene ends were 6 bases for V and 7 bases for J; bases not matched to a gene: 12. The CDR3 totals 15 residues. DNA of the CDR3: TGCGCCAGCAACTTCGGGACAGGCTCATTAAATGAGCAGTTCTTC. Translated: CASNFGTGSLNEQFF.

This clonotype was counted at least ten times. The rearrangement uses TRBV29-1 and TRBJ2-1; D gene unclear. This CDR3 has 10 amino acids. The germline V gene encodes CDR1 SQVTM and CDR2 ANQGSEA. V shed 4 bases and J shed 10 bases, with 8 bases lying between them. For the CDR3, the DNA is TGCAGCGTTGGCGGTGGCGAGCAGTTCTTC. Residues: CSVGGGEQFF.

Ten or more counts support this clonotype. This chain connects TRBV7-2 to TRBJ2-2; D uncertain. Trimming shortened V by 5 bases and J by 6 bases, and 16 bases separated the two germline ends. Germline lookup yields CDR1 SGHTA and CDR2 FQGNSA. The CDR3 is 15 amino acids. The CDR3, as DNA: TGTGCCAGCAGCGAAGGGTACCGGGCCCCCGGGGAGCTGTTTTTT. Translating it yields CASSEGYRAPGELFF.

Points on this clonotype: This may stem from a read error, because a much larger clone lies one nucleotide away. CDR3 DNA sequence: TGTGCCAGCAGCTCGGGTGGCGGATTCACAGATACGCAGTATTTT. Translating it yields CASSSGGGFTDTQYF. The chain couples TRBV7-2 to TRBJ2-3; D gene uncertain. V was trimmed by 4 bases and J by 2 bases, leaving 13 bases between them. This CDR3 has 15 amino acids. Germline assignment: CDR1 SGHTA and CDR2 FQGNSA.

This clonotype showed up many times. The chain recombines TRBV5-1 with TRBJ2-1, with TRBD1 matching 10 bases. The J segment lost 4 bases and the V segment lost 4 bases, leaving 5 bases of the junction unmatched. CDR1 SGHRS and CDR2 YFSETQ come from the germline V gene. The CDR3 contains 15 residues. The CDR3 spells CASSTRDRGYNEQFF. CDR3 coding DNA: TGCGCCAGCAGCACACGGGACAGGGGTTACAATGAGCAGTTCTTC.

At least ten counts were recorded for this clonotype. The V call is TRBV4-3, the J call TRBJ2-2, with no clear D. The germline V gene has CDR1 LGHNA and CDR2 YSLEER. V dropped 0 bases and J dropped 5 bases, with 13 bases sitting between them. This CDR3 region has 16 residues. CDR3 sequence (DNA): TGCGCCAGCAGCCAAGAACCTAACGGAAAAACCGGGGAGCTGTTTTTT. This codes for CASSQEPNGKTGELFF.

This clonotype was seen repeatedly, ten times or more. This CDR3 reads CASSVASGRTNEQFF. CDR3 nucleotides: TGTGCCAGCAGCGTAGCCTCCGGGCGTACCAATGAGCAGTTCTTC. The rearrangement links TRBV9 to TRBJ2-1; D call uncertain. Trimming removed 0 bases from V and 6 bases from J, with 13 bases in between. The CDR3 runs 15 residues. The V gene's germline CDR1 is SGDLS and CDR2 YYNGEE.

The sample holds a few counts of this clonotype. This rearrangement joins TRBV13 to TRBJ2-7, with 9 bases matching TRBD1. Germline V gives CDR1 PRHDT, CDR2 FYEKMQ (reference sequence). The CDR3 has 13 amino acids. V lost 5 bases and J lost 6; bases outside the gene matches: 5. CDR3 in amino acids: CASSADRGAEQYV. The CDR3 coding sequence is TGTGCCAGCAGCGCGGACAGGGGAGCCGAGCAGTACGTC.

Ten or more counts support this clonotype. The CDR3 region is CASRPWWSGRADAKNIQYF. The CDR3 DNA reads as TGCGCCAGCAGACCTTGGTGGAGCGGGAGGGCGGATGCCAAAAACATTCAGTACTTC. The V and J genes are TRBV5-1 and TRBJ2-4; 10 bases agree with TRBD2. The CDR3 is made up of 19 amino acids. J was trimmed by 1 base and V by 5 bases; bases with no gene match: 15. Per germline, CDR1 SGHRS and CDR2 YFSETQ.

This clonotype appeared many times. The CDR3 region is CASRHFQRKLFF. The CDR3 region has the DNA TGTGCCAGCAGGCATTTCCAACGGAAACTGTTTTTT. The chain has TRBV12-3 or TRBV12-4 and TRBJ1-4; D is unclear. This CDR3 spans 12 amino acids. Trimming removed 6 bases from V and 11 bases from J, with 13 bases in between.

This clonotype appeared many times. The rearrangement joins TRBV24-1 to TRBJ1-2, with D unclear. The CDR3 consists of 14 residues. Germline V gene sequence: CDR1 KGHDR, CDR2 SFDVKD. V shed 5 bases and J shed 0 bases, with 9 bases lying between them. CDR3 coding DNA: TGTGCCACCAGTGGCGACGGGACTAACTATGGCTACACCTTC. This gives the protein CATSGDGTNYGYTF.

This chain joins TRBV5-6 and TRBJ2-7; the match to TRBD2 covers 10 bases. The CDR3 sequence is 16 residues long. Germline CDR1 is SGHDT and CDR2 is YYEEEE. The J segment lost 2 bases and the V segment lost 1 base, leaving 6 bases of the junction unmatched. The CDR3 sequence: CASSLTSGTLTYEQYV. The CDR3, as DNA: TGTGCCAGCAGCTTGACTAGCGGGACCTTGACCTACGAGCAGTACGTC.

Many counts were recorded for this clonotype. The chain uses TRBV12-3 or TRBV12-4 and TRBJ1-1; the D gene is possibly TRBD1 (6 bases). Deletions cut 4 bases from V and 10 bases from J, with 22 bases between. The length of the CDR3 is 15 residues. The CDR3 is CASSSTGGAFRGAFF. In nucleotides, the CDR3 is TGTGCCAGCAGTTCGACGGGGGGGGCATTCCGGGGAGCTTTCTTT.